Presented here are 28 T cell receptor beta chains from one specimen sequenced in a study of early stage breast cancer tumors. The repertoire was sequenced with immunoSEQ multiplex PCR; TCRdb's copy has only in-frame clones and lacks some. The sample records around 71,000 clones, roughly 84% being singletons. Sequenced: blood. Receptors were obtained from a person aged 55-75 years with breast cancer.

The rearrangement joins TRBV29-1 to TRBJ1-2; D perhaps matches TRBD1 (6 bases). Germline V gene sequence: CDR1 SQVTM, CDR2 ANQGSEA. V lost 7 bases and J 6 bases, leaving 18 bases between the germline ends. This CDR3 has 13 residues. CDR3 region: CSGKGSGADGYTF. DNA of the CDR3: TGCAGCGGAAAGGGGTCAGGGGCTGATGGCTACACCTTC.

The V gene is TRBV14, the J gene TRBJ1-2; 7 bases agree with TRBD1. Unmatched junction bases numbered 9, after V lost 4 bases and J lost 4 bases. The CDR3 loop spans 15 amino acids. Germline loops: CDR1 SGHDN, CDR2 FVKESK. CDR3 nucleotide sequence: TGTGCCAGCAGCCGAAAAAGACAGGGAATCTATGGCTACACCTTC. Amino acid sequence: CASSRKRQGIYGYTF.

This chain connects TRBV9 to TRBJ2-3; D unclear. CDR3 length: 13 residues. Germline V gene sequence: CDR1 SGDLS, CDR2 YYNGEE. Trimming took 4 bases from V and 7 from J, leaving 13 bases between them. CDR3 region: CASSLTSGYTQYF. The CDR3 DNA is TGTGCCAGCAGCCTTACGTCCGGTTATACGCAGTATTTT.

The rearrangement joins TRBV9 to TRBJ2-4, with TRBD1 identical over 9 bases. Germline V gives CDR1 SGDLS, CDR2 YYNGEE. V was clipped by 0 bases and J by 0 bases; unmatched bases: 16. The CDR3 covers 21 residues. CDR3 sequence: CASSVGLRSGQGILAKNIQYF. Written as DNA, the CDR3 is TGTGCCAGCAGCGTAGGCCTCCGCTCTGGACAGGGGATACTAGCCAAAAACATTCAGTACTTC.

The V and J genes are TRBV5-6 and TRBJ1-3; D ambiguous. Deletions cut 1 base from V and 5 bases from J, with 13 bases between. This CDR3 comprises 15 residues. Germline V gene sequence: CDR1 SGHDT, CDR2 YYEEEE. CDR3 amino acids: CASSLRNPLRNTIYF. The CDR3 DNA sequence: TGTGCCAGCAGCTTGCGAAACCCTTTAAGAAACACCATATATTTT.

The chain uses TRBV19 and TRBJ1-2; 11 bases agree with TRBD1. Germline V gives CDR1 LNHDA, CDR2 SQIVND (reference sequence). The CDR3 spans 14 residues. Trimming removed 9 bases from V and 4 bases from J; junction bases left unmatched: 7. CDR3 sequence: CASQDRGRGYGYTF. The CDR3 DNA is TGTGCCAGCCAGGACAGGGGGCGAGGCTATGGCTACACCTTC.

The rearrangement joins TRBV28 to TRBJ1-1; no definite D call. Trimming left V 7 bases short and J 5 bases short, with 17 bases between. Germline values: CDR1 MDHEN, CDR2 SYDVKM. CDR3 length: 14 residues. In nucleotides, the CDR3 is TGTGCCAGCACTACCCCCGGAGGTATAACTGAAGCTTTCTTT. Translation gives CASTTPGGITEAFF.

This chain links TRBV30 with TRBJ2-2, with 15 positions matching TRBD2. From germline, CDR1 is GTSNPN and CDR2 SVGIG (reference sequence). V shed 4 bases, J shed 7 bases, and the junction held 4 bases outside the gene matches. CDR3 length equals 15 residues. CDR3 coding DNA: TGTGCCTGGACCGGGACTAGCGGGAGGAACGGGGAGCTGTTTTTT. This gives the protein CAWTGTSGRNGELFF. Looking up the rest from reference TRBV30 and TRBJ2-2 gives the full variable domain: SQTIHQWPATLVQPVGSPLSLECTVEGTSNPNLYWYRQAAGRGLQLLFYSVGIGQISSEVPQNLSASRPQDRQFILSSKKLLLSDSGFYLCAWTGTSGRNGELFFGEGSRLTVL.

The V call is TRBV7-8, the J call TRBJ1-5, with D perhaps matching TRBD1 (6 bases). Per germline, CDR1 SGHVS and CDR2 FQNEAQ. CDR3 length equals 15 residues. V was trimmed by 0 bases and J by 2 bases, leaving 8 bases between them. The CDR3 nucleotides read TGTGCCAGCAGCTTAGCCAGACAGGGCAATCAGCCCCAGCATTTT. Translated: CASSLARQGNQPQHF.

This chain connects TRBV5-1 to TRBJ2-6; perhaps TRBD1 as D (6 bases). The CDR3 extends over 19 amino acids. Germline V CDR1 and CDR2: SGHRS, YFSETQ. The V end was cut by 4 bases, the J end by 4 bases, with 24 bases between. The CDR3 nucleotides are TGCGCCAGCAGCCCGCGAGGACAGATTGACCCCTCGGGGGCCAACGTCCTGACTTTC. Protein: CASSPRGQIDPSGANVLTF.

The chain has TRBV15 and TRBJ2-3; D gene ambiguous. Trimming removed 6 bases at V and 3 bases at J, with 13 bases between. CDR3 length equals 14 residues. CDR1 and CDR2 (germline): LNHNV, YYDKDF (reference sequence). CDR3 protein: CATRELVSTDTQYF. The CDR3 coding sequence is TGTGCCACCAGAGAGCTAGTTAGTACAGATACGCAGTATTTT.

In its sample, this clone was seen once. The chain uses TRBV7-6 and TRBJ2-7; 8 bases match TRBD2. Trimming took 5 bases from V and 0 from J; bases not matched to a gene: 6. CDR3 length: 15 amino acids. Germline V lookup: CDR1 SGHVS, CDR2 FNYEAQ. The CDR3 loop is CASSPRLATSYEQYF. The CDR3 bases are TGTGCCAGCAGCCCCCGACTAGCGACCTCCTACGAGCAGTACTTC.

V gene TRBV19 combines with J gene TRBJ2-3; weak D call: TRBD1 (5 bases). CDR1 is LNHDA and CDR2 is SQIVND in the germline V gene (reference sequence). This CDR3 has 13 amino acids. V dropped 9 bases and J dropped 3 bases, with 13 bases sitting between them. The CDR3 DNA sequence: TGTGCCAGCGGTCAGGGTAGGACAGATACGCAGTATTTT. Translated: CASGQGRTDTQYF.

V is TRBV19 and J is TRBJ2-1; the match to TRBD2 covers 10 bases. Germline V lookup: CDR1 LNHDA, CDR2 SQIVND (reference sequence). V gave up 3 bases and J gave up 9 bases; unmatched junction bases: 8. The CDR3 runs 15 residues. This CDR3 is CASSMLASGSSEQFF. For the CDR3, the DNA is TGTGCCAGTAGTATGCTGGCTAGCGGGAGTAGTGAGCAGTTCTTC.

V gene TRBV12-2 combines with J gene TRBJ2-3; the table's D call of TRBD2 was not tested on the DNA. TRBV12-2 is described as a pseudogene. This CDR3 has 17 amino acids. In DNA, the CDR3 is TGTGCAAGTCGCTTAGCGCTATCAGGAGCGGACACAGATACGCAGTATTTT. The encoded protein is CASRLALSGADTDTQYF.

Written as DNA, the CDR3 is TGTGCTAGTGGTTTGGTCCACAGGATTATGAACACCATATATTTT. Amino acid sequence: CASGLVHRIMNTIYF. The chain carries TRBV12-5 and TRBJ1-3, with D possibly being TRBD1 (5 bases). Germline V gives CDR1 LGHNT, CDR2 FRNRAP. CDR3 length: 15 residues. Deletions cut 0 bases from V and 7 bases from J, with 13 bases between.

V usage is TRBV5-1 and J usage is TRBJ2-1; 8 bases align to TRBD2. With 6 bases clipped from V and 0 bases from J, the junction kept 5 bases outside the gene matches. Germline CDR1 and CDR2: SGHRS and YFSETQ. The CDR3 spans 15 residues. The CDR3 reads CASNRGGPSYNEQFF. The CDR3, as DNA: TGCGCCAGCAATCGGGGGGGCCCCTCCTACAATGAGCAGTTCTTC.

This clone was observed a single time. The gene calls are TRBV6-1 and TRBJ2-7; 7 bases are shared with TRBD1. J lost 4 bases, V lost 8 bases, and 2 bases had no gene match. Germline V lookup: CDR1 MNHNS, CDR2 SASEGT. This CDR3 has 11 residues. The CDR3, as DNA: TGTGCCAGCCGGGACAGATACGAGCAGTACTTC. Residues: CASRDRYEQYF.

This clone has a single count. This chain links TRBV5-4 with TRBJ1-1, with D perhaps TRBD1 (5 bases). The CDR3 has 16 amino acids. Germline V gene data show CDR1 as SGHNT and CDR2 as YYREEE (reference sequence). V was clipped by 0 bases and J by 0 bases, with 12 bases between them. The CDR3 region has the DNA TGTGCCAGCAGCTTGGAGTCTGGCAGGGTGAACACTGAAGCTTTCTTT. This encodes CASSLESGRVNTEAFF.

In this sample, this clone turned up once. The chain combines TRBV7-3 with TRBJ2-2, with 8 nucleotides matching TRBD2. This CDR3 region has 14 residues. The germline V gene encodes CDR1 SGHTA and CDR2 FQGTGA. The V segment lost 5 bases and the J segment 6 bases; nucleotides outside the gene matches: 5. CDR3 protein: CASSPTSAPGELFF. The CDR3 DNA reads TGTGCCAGCAGCCCGACTAGCGCGCCCGGGGAGCTGTTTTTT.

The chain employs TRBV7-2 and TRBJ1-3; the D is unclear. Germline-derived CDR1 and CDR2 are SGHTA and FQGNSA. The V gene lost 5 bases and the J gene lost 1 base, with 6 bases spanning the gap. The length of the CDR3 is 13 residues. The CDR3 loop reads CASSQLSGNTIYF. In nucleotides, the CDR3 is TGTGCCAGCAGCCAGTTATCTGGAAACACCATATATTTT.

The J gene is TRBJ2-1, the V gene TRBV7-9, with a weak D call TRBD1 (7 bases). The CDR3 spans 16 residues. Per the germline V gene, CDR1 is SEHNR and CDR2 is FQNEAQ (reference sequence). V was pared by 5 bases and J by 4 bases, with 18 bases between. The CDR3 sequence: CASSLLGGTVYNEQFF. CDR3 coding DNA: TGTGCCAGCAGCCTCTTAGGAGGGACAGTTTACAATGAGCAGTTCTTC.

This chain joins TRBV19 and TRBJ1-5, with TRBD1 matching over 9 bases. The CDR3 is made up of 15 amino acids. Germline V gene data show CDR1 as LNHDA and CDR2 as SQIVND (reference sequence). Trimming at V came to 4 bases and at J to 7 bases, leaving 8 bases not matched to a gene. CDR3 loop: CASSTSTGGRQPQHF. Written as DNA, the CDR3 is TGTGCCAGTAGTACCTCAACAGGGGGCAGGCAGCCCCAGCATTTT.

The genes are TRBV2 and TRBJ2-3; TRBD2 matches 7 bases. V shed 5 bases, J shed 2 bases, and the junction held 13 bases outside the gene matches. This CDR3 is 17 amino acids long. Germline CDR1 SNHLY, CDR2 FYNNEI. The CDR3 loop is CASSYGAQAGLTDTQYF. The CDR3 coding sequence is TGTGCCAGCAGTTACGGGGCCCAAGCGGGGCTCACAGATACGCAGTATTTT. The complete variable domain, with remaining parts taken from reference TRBV2 and TRBJ2-3, reads EPEVTQTPSHQVTQMGQEVILRCVPISNHLYFYWYRQILGQKVEFLVSFYNNEISEKSEIFDDQFSVERPDGSNFTLKIRSTKLEDSAMYFCASSYGAQAGLTDTQYFGPGTRLTVL.

The chain links TRBV5-1 to TRBJ2-4; D gene uncertain. Germline V gene data show CDR1 as SGHRS and CDR2 as YFSETQ. CDR3 length: 14 residues. The V end lost 0 bases, the J end lost 5 bases, and 9 bases lay between the germline ends. CDR3 sequence: CASSLGSPQNIQYF. CDR3 DNA sequence: TGCGCCAGCAGCTTGGGGTCCCCCCAAAACATTCAGTACTTC. Looking up the rest from reference TRBV5-1 and TRBJ2-4 gives the full variable domain: KAGVTQTPRYLIKTRGQQVTLSCSPISGHRSVSWYQQTPGQGLQFLFEYFSETQRNKGNFPGRFSGRQFSNSRSEMNVSTLELGDSALYLCASSLGSPQNIQYFGAGTRLSVL.

A few counts support this clone. The rearrangement links TRBV27 to TRBJ2-4, with a tentative D call TRBD1 (5 bases). The CDR3 is 14 amino acids. V gave up 5 bases and J gave up 9 bases, with 17 bases separating them. CDR1 and CDR2 (germline): MNHEY, SMNVEV (reference sequence). The DNA for the CDR3 is TGTGCCAGCAGTCCGACAGACAAGGGTGGCATTCAGTACTTC. Protein product: CASSPTDKGGIQYF.

The V and J genes are TRBV19 and TRBJ2-7; the D call may be TRBD1 or TRBD2 (6 bases each). Per germline, CDR1 LNHDA and CDR2 SQIVND (reference sequence). V was pared by 5 bases and J by 4 bases, with 18 bases between. The CDR3 length is 15 residues. In nucleotides, the CDR3 is TGTGCCAGTAGTCCGATAGGGGGGAATCGGTACGAGCAGTACTTC. Protein: CASSPIGGNRYEQYF.

The chain links TRBV7-8 to TRBJ2-7; D is uncertain. The CDR3 has 13 residues. The germline V and J ends were trimmed by 0 bases and 0 bases, with 3 bases remaining between them. The germline V gene has CDR1 SGHVS and CDR2 FQNEAQ. CDR3 DNA sequence: TGTGCCAGCAGCTTAGCGCACTCCTACGAGCAGTACTTC. Its translation is CASSLAHSYEQYF.